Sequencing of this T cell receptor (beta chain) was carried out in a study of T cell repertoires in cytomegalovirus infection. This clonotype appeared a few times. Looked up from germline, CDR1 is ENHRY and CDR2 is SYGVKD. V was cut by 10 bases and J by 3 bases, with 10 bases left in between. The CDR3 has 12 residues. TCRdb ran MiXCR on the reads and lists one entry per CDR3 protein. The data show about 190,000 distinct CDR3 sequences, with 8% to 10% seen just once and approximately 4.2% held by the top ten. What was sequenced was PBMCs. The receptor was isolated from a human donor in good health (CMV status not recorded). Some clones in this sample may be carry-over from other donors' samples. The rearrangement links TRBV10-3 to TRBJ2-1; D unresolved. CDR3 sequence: CATQGNYNEQFF. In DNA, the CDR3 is TGTGCCACCCAAGGAAACTACAATGAGCAGTTCTTC.